A single sample is the source of the 27 T cell receptor beta chains below, sequenced in a study of neurological immune-mediated disorders. TCRdb called the 5' RACE reads again in MiXCR, with one record for every CDR3 protein. The sample contains around 65,000 distinct CDR3 sequences, about 5.2% of which appear only once. Sequencing was done on a sample of PBMCs. Every receptor here comes from a human donor with multiple sclerosis. The donor label of this sample is uncertain.

This clonotype was seen at least ten times. The chain has TRBV5-6 and TRBJ1-1; TRBD1 matches 8 bases. The CDR3 has 15 amino acids. V lost 3 bases, J lost 1 base, and 5 bases stayed unmatched. Germline lookup yields CDR1 SGHDT and CDR2 YYEEEE. CDR3 region: CASSSLDRANTEAFF. The DNA for the CDR3 is TGTGCCAGCAGCTCGTTGGACAGGGCGAACACTGAAGCTTTCTTT.

This clonotype has ten or more counts. J is TRBJ2-1 and V is TRBV3-1, with D possibly being TRBD2 (7 bases). The V and J ends lost 5 bases and 5 bases respectively, with 19 bases between them. This CDR3 has 16 amino acids. In germline, CDR1 is LGHDT, CDR2 YNNKEL (reference sequence). CDR3 sequence: CASSIEGGPNDNEQFF. The CDR3 DNA sequence: TGTGCCAGCAGCATTGAGGGGGGGCCGAACGACAATGAGCAGTTCTTC.

This clonotype has ten or more counts. This chain links TRBV5-1 with TRBJ1-1; the D gene is possibly TRBD1 (5 bases). CDR1 SGHRS and CDR2 YFSETQ come from the germline V gene. Trimming took off 3 bases at V and 8 bases at J, with 14 bases between the two ends. The CDR3 is made up of 13 amino acids. This CDR3 reads CASSSARGQEAFF. DNA of the CDR3: TGCGCCAGCAGCTCCGCGAGGGGTCAAGAAGCTTTCTTT.

At least ten counts were recorded for this clonotype. V and J are TRBV20-1 and TRBJ1-2, with D unresolved. CDR3 size: 12 residues. Trimming took off 5 bases at V and 8 bases at J, with 15 bases between the two ends. The V gene's germline CDR1 is DFQATT and CDR2 SNEGSKA (reference sequence). The CDR3 region is CSAEYRYDGYTF. CDR3 nucleotides: TGCAGTGCTGAGTACCGGTACGACGGCTACACCTTC.

This clonotype occurred many times. The V and J genes are TRBV20-1 and TRBJ2-3, with TRBD2 matching over 9 bases. The CDR3 loop spans 15 amino acids. Germline CDR1 and CDR2: DFQATT and SNEGSKA (reference sequence). Trimming removed 0 bases from V and 4 bases from J; junction bases left unmatched: 5. CDR3 in DNA: TGCAGTGCTAGAGATGCGGGGGGGAACGCAGATACGCAGTATTTT. Translating gives CSARDAGGNADTQYF.

Many counts were recorded for this clonotype. The J gene is TRBJ1-4, the V gene TRBV12-3 or TRBV12-4; no reliable D call. The ends were cut back, 6 bases at V and 8 bases at J, with 10 bases in the middle. The CDR3 is made up of 12 amino acids. Here the CDR3 reads CASRKPREKLFF. The CDR3 DNA sequence: TGTGCCAGCAGAAAACCTAGGGAAAAACTGTTTTTT.

This clonotype has ten or more counts. This chain connects TRBV3-1 to TRBJ2-1, with 7 bases fitting TRBD2. With 4 bases clipped from V and 12 bases from J, the junction kept 6 bases outside the gene matches. CDR3 length: 12 residues. Germline loops: CDR1 LGHDT, CDR2 YNNKEL (reference sequence). CDR3 amino acids: CASSPSTGGQFF. For the CDR3, the DNA is TGTGCCAGCAGCCCATCCACGGGGGGGCAGTTCTTC.

At least ten counts were recorded for this clonotype. The CDR3 region is CASSPERGEQFF. The CDR3, as DNA: TGCGCCAGCAGCCCGGAAAGGGGTGAGCAGTTCTTC. This chain uses TRBV5-1 with TRBJ2-1; tentatively, D is TRBD1 (5 bases). Trimming left V 4 bases short and J 9 bases short, with 11 bases between. CDR3 size: 12 residues. Germline V gene lookup returns CDR1 SGHRS and CDR2 YFSETQ.

V gene TRBV5-1 combines with J gene TRBJ2-3; 8 positions match TRBD1. Germline V gene data show CDR1 as SGHRS and CDR2 as YFSETQ. Losses at the gene ends were 4 bases for V and 6 bases for J; bases not matched to a gene: 7. The CDR3 is 14 amino acids. The CDR3 is CASSTDRGYDTQYF. The CDR3 DNA sequence: TGCGCCAGCAGCACCGACAGGGGTTACGATACGCAGTATTTT.

This clonotype has ten or more counts. V gene TRBV27 combines with J gene TRBJ2-1; tentative D call: TRBD2 (6 bases). Per germline, CDR1 MNHEY and CDR2 SMNVEV (reference sequence). The CDR3 has 16 amino acids. Trimming removed 1 base at V and 2 bases at J, with 12 bases between. CDR3 in amino acids: CASSLYSRGTYNEQFF. As DNA, the CDR3 is TGTGCCAGCAGTTTATACTCGCGGGGTACCTACAATGAGCAGTTCTTC.

This clonotype was counted many times. The chain uses TRBV12-3 or TRBV12-4 and TRBJ1-2, with a tentative D call TRBD1 (5 bases). The CDR3 covers 13 residues. The V end lost 5 bases, the J end lost 4 bases, and 11 bases lay between the germline ends. This CDR3 is CASSHQGSYGYTF. In nucleotides, the CDR3 is TGTGCCAGCAGTCACCAGGGATCCTATGGCTACACCTTC.

This clonotype appeared many times. The rearrangement links TRBV9 to TRBJ2-2; 8 bases are shared with TRBD2. The length of the CDR3 is 17 residues. Germline V gene lookup returns CDR1 SGDLS and CDR2 YYNGEE. The trim removed 0 bases at V and 1 base at J, leaving 5 bases unmatched. The CDR3 DNA reads as TGTGCCAGCAGCGTAGTGCTGCGGGGGGAGAACACCGGGGAGCTGTTTTTT. It is translated as CASSVVLRGENTGELFF.

This clonotype was found many times. This chain links TRBV6-6 with TRBJ1-3; D is ambiguous. Trimming took off 7 bases at V and 4 bases at J, with 11 bases between the two ends. Germline V gene sequence: CDR1 MNHNY, CDR2 SVGAGI (reference sequence). The CDR3 has 13 residues. CDR3 nucleotide sequence: TGTGCCAGCACCAATAATGGAGGAAACACCATATATTTT. Translating it yields CASTNNGGNTIYF.

This clonotype was counted many times. The rearrangement links TRBV5-1 to TRBJ1-3; D is unclear. Per the germline V gene, CDR1 is SGHRS and CDR2 is YFSETQ. The CDR3 is 15 residues long. Trimming stripped 3 bases from V and 0 bases from J, with 10 bases between. This CDR3 reads CASSSGRLSGNTIYF. As DNA, the CDR3 is TGCGCCAGCAGCTCCGGGCGCCTCTCTGGAAACACCATATATTTT.

In its sample, this clonotype was seen many times. The genes are TRBV5-4 and TRBJ2-5; perhaps TRBD2 as D (7 bases). The CDR3 consists of 14 residues. V dropped 0 bases and J dropped 5 bases, with 11 bases sitting between them. Germline V CDR1 and CDR2: SGHNT, YYREEE (reference sequence). The CDR3 is CASSLEGGLETQYF. The CDR3 bases are TGTGCCAGCAGCTTGGAGGGGGGGCTGGAGACCCAGTACTTC.

This clonotype showed up many times. The chain employs TRBV15 and TRBJ2-1; D gene uncertain. This CDR3 is 16 amino acids long. Germline CDR1 is LNHNV and CDR2 is YYDKDF (reference sequence). The V end lost 0 bases, the J end lost 0 bases, and 9 bases lay between the germline ends. This CDR3 is CATSRDQGVSYNEQFF. CDR3 coding DNA: TGTGCCACCAGCAGAGATCAAGGAGTCTCCTACAATGAGCAGTTCTTC.

In its sample, this clonotype was seen many times. The CDR3 loop reads CASSPRTGGARGTEAFF. Here the CDR3 DNA reads TGTGCCAGCTCACCACGCACAGGGGGCGCGCGGGGCACTGAAGCTTTCTTT. The J gene is TRBJ1-1, the V gene TRBV18, with TRBD1 identical over 9 bases. J lost 4 bases, V lost 1 base, and 10 bases had no gene match. The germline CDR1 and CDR2 sequences are KGHSH and LQKENI. The CDR3 length is 17 residues.

This clonotype was observed a handful of times. This chain joins TRBV3-1 and TRBJ2-5; the D gene could be TRBD1 or TRBD2 (6 bases each). The germline V and J ends were trimmed by 7 bases and 2 bases, with 14 bases remaining between them. The CDR3 runs 14 residues. In germline, CDR1 is LGHDT, CDR2 YNNKEL (reference sequence). CDR3 nucleotides: TGTGCCAGCACCAATAAGGGGGGACAAGAGACCCAGTACTTC. Encoded protein: CASTNKGGQETQYF.

This clonotype was detected many times. The chain has TRBV12-5 and TRBJ2-5; D call uncertain. From germline, CDR1 is LGHNT and CDR2 FRNRAP. This CDR3 has 12 residues. Trimming stripped 10 bases from V and 3 bases from J, with 12 bases between. The CDR3 protein is CATGATKETQYF. The CDR3 bases are TGTGCTACGGGCGCAACTAAAGAGACCCAGTACTTC. The whole variable domain, filled in from reference TRBV12-5 and TRBJ2-5, reads DARVTQTPRHKVTEMGQEVTMRCQPILGHNTVFWYRQTMMQGLELLAYFRNRAPLDDSGMPKDRFSAEMPDATLATLKIQPSEPRDSAVYFCATGATKETQYFGPGTRLLVL.

This clonotype was recorded at least ten times. The chain recombines TRBV11-2 with TRBJ1-1; D might be TRBD1 (5 bases). The V gene lost 5 bases and the J gene lost 1 base, with 17 bases spanning the gap. CDR1 is SGHAT, CDR2 FQNNGV, per germline. There are 16 residues in the CDR3. The CDR3 DNA follows: TGTGCCAGCAGCCTATGGCGGGGGGGTGGGAACACTGAAGCTTTCTTT. Translating it yields CASSLWRGGGNTEAFF.

This clonotype was counted many times. The chain combines TRBV6-5 with TRBJ1-5; D gene uncertain. Germline CDR1 is MNHEY and CDR2 is SVGAGI. Trimming shortened V by 0 bases and J by 4 bases, and 10 bases separated the two germline ends. The CDR3 spans 15 residues. The CDR3 reads CASSYSTPKNQPQHF. The CDR3 nucleotides are TGTGCCAGCAGTTACTCGACCCCCAAGAATCAGCCCCAGCATTTT.

This clonotype showed up many times. The chain's CDR3 is CATSDKNTEAFF. The CDR3 DNA reads TGTGCCACCAGTGATAAGAACACTGAAGCTTTCTTT. The gene calls are TRBV24-1 and TRBJ1-1; D not certain. The CDR3 extends over 12 amino acids. From germline, CDR1 is KGHDR and CDR2 SFDVKD. The V end lost 3 bases, the J end lost 1 base, and 2 bases lay between the germline ends.

The chain employs TRBV3-1 and TRBJ2-1; weak D call: TRBD1 (6 bases). Germline values: CDR1 LGHDT, CDR2 YNNKEL (reference sequence). V lost 3 bases to trimming and J lost 6 bases, with 6 bases between them. The CDR3 sequence is 12 residues long. CDR3 nucleotide sequence: TGTGCCAGCAGCCAGGGGGCCAATGAGCAGTTCTTC. Its translation is CASSQGANEQFF.

The CDR3 spells CASSRGANNEQFF. The CDR3, as DNA: TGTGCCAGCAGCCGGGGGGCGAACAATGAGCAGTTCTTC. The chain has TRBV7-6 and TRBJ2-1; D is possibly TRBD2 (7 bases). This CDR3 has 13 residues. The ends were cut back, 5 bases at V and 5 bases at J, with 10 bases in the middle. Germline CDR1 reads SGHVS; CDR2 reads FNYEAQ.

The chain recombines TRBV3-1 with TRBJ2-3; D may be TRBD1 (5 bases). The ends were cut back, 3 bases at V and 5 bases at J, with 18 bases in the middle. The CDR3 is 16 amino acids. CDR1 and CDR2 (germline): LGHDT, YNNKEL (reference sequence). The CDR3 sequence is CASSHRQQVHRDTQYF. CDR3 sequence (DNA): TGTGCCAGCAGCCATAGACAGCAGGTTCACAGAGATACGCAGTATTTT.

This clonotype was recorded many times. The V call is TRBV18, the J call TRBJ1-1, with TRBD1 as a possible D gene (5 bases). V lost 6 bases and J 4 bases, leaving 15 bases between the germline ends. CDR3 length: 14 amino acids. Germline CDR1 reads KGHSH; CDR2 reads LQKENI. CDR3 nucleotide sequence: TGTGCCAGCTCGCGACAGAGCGCGAGCACTGAAGCTTTCTTT. The encoded protein is CASSRQSASTEAFF.

This clonotype was detected many times. V is TRBV15 and J is TRBJ1-6; D is ambiguous. V was cut by 8 bases and J by 10 bases, with 12 bases left in between. The germline gives CDR1 LNHNV, CDR2 YYDKDF (reference sequence). The CDR3 runs to 12 residues. The CDR3 region has the DNA TGTGCCACCGGCGGATCGGGCTCACCCCTCCACTTT. This codes for CATGGSGSPLHF.